The source of this T cell receptor beta chain is a study of blood T cell repertoires in COVID-19. The wider study: PBMCs, B-cell-depleted T cells, or T cells were the source of the cDNA or gDNA that made up the material.

Produced via immunoSEQ multiplex PCR; TCRdb's table is partial and in-frame only. Counted here are some 170,000 clones, about nine tenths occurring once; the ten biggest clones make up 1.6%. V was pared by 0 bases and J by 4 bases, with 13 bases between. The CDR3 spans 15 residues. Germline assignment: CDR1 SGHKS and CDR2 YYEKEE (reference sequence). Sequenced input: peripheral blood. The J gene is TRBJ1-1, the V gene TRBV5-5; TRBD1 might be the D (5 bases). This TCR derives from a woman aged 45-59 years with acute or convalescent COVID-19. The CDR3 DNA follows: TGTGCCAGCAGCTTGGTTGGGGGGGTCGGCACTGAAGCTTTCTTT. Its translation: CASSLVGGVGTEAFF.